This T cell receptor beta chain was identified during a study of control samples from healthy donors and cancer patients (dated by TCRdb to the early 2020s). The junction carries 10 bases between V and J, which are trimmed by 1 base and 5 bases respectively. Based on the germline V gene, the CDR1 and CDR2 sequences are SGHRS and YFSETQ. The CDR3 numbers 13 residues from cysteine through phenylalanine. This entry keeps only the CDR3 DNA: 39 bases, framed from base 1. Notes on this clone: The antigen it binds to is not known. No base quality values were provided; no much bigger clone lies one nucleotide off.

Library generation was performed with the immunoSEQ multiplex PCR assay. TCRdb holds this immuneACCESS table with in-frame rearrangements only. Some clones are missing; in checked studies, unresolved V genes explain under half, and the rest has no known cause. Recorded for this sample are approximately 72,000 clones; 89% of them occurred a single time. The ten largest clones take up roughly 7% of the sample. The TCR comes from a middle-aged man in good health. Source material: blood. The chain employs TRBV5-1 and TRBJ2-7; the D gene identity is not certain. The DNA is as follows: TGCGCCAGCAGCTTGTTGGGTGAACACGAGCAGTACTTC. This translates into CASSLLGEHEQYF.